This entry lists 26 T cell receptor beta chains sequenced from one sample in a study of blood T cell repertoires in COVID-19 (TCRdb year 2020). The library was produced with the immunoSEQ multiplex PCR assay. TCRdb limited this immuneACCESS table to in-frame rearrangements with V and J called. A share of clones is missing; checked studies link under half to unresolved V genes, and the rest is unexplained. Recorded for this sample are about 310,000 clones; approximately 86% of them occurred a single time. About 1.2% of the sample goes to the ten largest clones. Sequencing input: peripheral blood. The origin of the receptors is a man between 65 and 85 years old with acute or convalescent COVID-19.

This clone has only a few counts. The CDR3 loop reads CASSEGGPVLKQFF. CDR3 sequence (DNA): TGTGCCAGCAGTGAAGGGGGGCCAGTGCTTAAGCAGTTCTTC. The chain couples TRBV6-1 to TRBJ2-1; D perhaps matches TRBD1 (6 bases). V gave up 1 base and J gave up 11 bases, with 15 bases separating them. The CDR3 loop spans 14 amino acids. Germline V gives CDR1 MNHNS, CDR2 SASEGT.

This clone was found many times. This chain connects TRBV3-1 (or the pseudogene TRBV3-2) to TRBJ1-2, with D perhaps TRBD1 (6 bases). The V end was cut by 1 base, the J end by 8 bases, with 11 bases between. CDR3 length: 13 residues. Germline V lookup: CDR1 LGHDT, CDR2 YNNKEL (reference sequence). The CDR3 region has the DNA TGTGCCAGCAGCCAAGTAAGGACAGAGGGCTACACCTTC. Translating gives CASSQVRTEGYTF.

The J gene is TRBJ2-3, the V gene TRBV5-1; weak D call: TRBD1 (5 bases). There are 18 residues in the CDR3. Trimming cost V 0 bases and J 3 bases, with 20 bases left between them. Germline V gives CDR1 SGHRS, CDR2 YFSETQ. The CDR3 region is CASSLGQGFKRSTDTQYF. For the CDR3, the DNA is TGCGCCAGCAGCTTGGGGCAGGGCTTCAAACGTAGTACAGATACGCAGTATTTT.

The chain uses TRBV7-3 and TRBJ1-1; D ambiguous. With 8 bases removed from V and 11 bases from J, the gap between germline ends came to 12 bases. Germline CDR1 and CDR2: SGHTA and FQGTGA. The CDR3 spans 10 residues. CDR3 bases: TGTGCCAGCGCTATTTCCAGGGCTTTCTTT. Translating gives CASAISRAFF.

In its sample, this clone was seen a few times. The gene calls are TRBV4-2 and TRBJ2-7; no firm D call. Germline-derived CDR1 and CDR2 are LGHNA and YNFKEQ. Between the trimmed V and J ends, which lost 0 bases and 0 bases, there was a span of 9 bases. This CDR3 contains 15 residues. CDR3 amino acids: CASSQDRTSSYEQYF. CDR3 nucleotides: TGTGCCAGCAGCCAAGATCGAACCAGCTCCTACGAGCAGTACTTC.

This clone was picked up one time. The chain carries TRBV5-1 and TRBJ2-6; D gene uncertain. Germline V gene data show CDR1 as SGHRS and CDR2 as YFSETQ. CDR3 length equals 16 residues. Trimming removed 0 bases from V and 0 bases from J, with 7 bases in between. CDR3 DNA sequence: TGCGCCAGCAGCTTGGCCCCAGGCTCTGGGGCCAACGTCCTGACTTTC. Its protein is CASSLAPGSGANVLTF.

CDR3 nucleotide sequence: TGTGCCTGGAGTAACGGACAGGCGTACTCTGGAAACACCATATATTTT. Its protein product is CAWSNGQAYSGNTIYF. The chain joins TRBV30 to TRBJ1-3; 7 bases agree with TRBD1. Trimming cost V 2 bases and J 0 bases; bases outside gene matches: 7. From germline, CDR1 is GTSNPN and CDR2 SVGIG (reference sequence). The CDR3 sequence is 16 residues long.

CDR3 nucleotide sequence: TGTGCCAGCAGCCAAGATTTCCAGGGAATTGAAAAACTGTTTTTT. This sequence encodes CASSQDFQGIEKLFF. The chain uses TRBV4-2 and TRBJ1-4; D may be TRBD1 (5 bases). Between the trimmed V and J ends, which lost 0 bases and 7 bases, there was a span of 12 bases. In germline, CDR1 is LGHNA, CDR2 YNFKEQ. The CDR3 consists of 15 residues.

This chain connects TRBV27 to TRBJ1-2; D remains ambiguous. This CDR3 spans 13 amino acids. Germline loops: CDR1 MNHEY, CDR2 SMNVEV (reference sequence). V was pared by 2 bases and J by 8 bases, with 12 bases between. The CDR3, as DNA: TGTGCCAGCAGTTTAATATCGACTGGCGGCTACACCTTC. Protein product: CASSLISTGGYTF.

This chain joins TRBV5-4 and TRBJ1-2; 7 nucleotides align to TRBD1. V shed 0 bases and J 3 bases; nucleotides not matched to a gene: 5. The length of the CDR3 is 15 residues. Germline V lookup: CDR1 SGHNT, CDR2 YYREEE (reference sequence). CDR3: CASSLGRGNDYGYTF. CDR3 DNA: TGTGCCAGCAGCTTGGGCAGGGGGAATGACTATGGCTACACCTTC.

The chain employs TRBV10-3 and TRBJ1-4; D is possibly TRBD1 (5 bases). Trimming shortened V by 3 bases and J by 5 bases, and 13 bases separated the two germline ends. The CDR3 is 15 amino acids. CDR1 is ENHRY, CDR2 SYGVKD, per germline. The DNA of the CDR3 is TGTGCCATCAGTGAAGGTGCGGGGACCAATGAAAAACTGTTTTTT. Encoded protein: CAISEGAGTNEKLFF.

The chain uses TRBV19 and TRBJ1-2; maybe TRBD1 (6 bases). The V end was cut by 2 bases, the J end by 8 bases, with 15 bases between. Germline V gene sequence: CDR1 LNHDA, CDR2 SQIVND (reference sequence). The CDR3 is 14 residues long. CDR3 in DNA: TGTGCCAGTAGTATAACAGGGCGAAGTAACGGCTACACCTTC. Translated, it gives CASSITGRSNGYTF.

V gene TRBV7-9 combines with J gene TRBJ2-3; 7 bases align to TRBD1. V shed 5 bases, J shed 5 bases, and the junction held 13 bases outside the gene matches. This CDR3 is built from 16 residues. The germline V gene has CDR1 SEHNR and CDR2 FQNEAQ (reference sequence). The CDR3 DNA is TGTGCCAGCAGCCCCTGGGACAGCAACTTGGGAGATACGCAGTATTTT. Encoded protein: CASSPWDSNLGDTQYF.

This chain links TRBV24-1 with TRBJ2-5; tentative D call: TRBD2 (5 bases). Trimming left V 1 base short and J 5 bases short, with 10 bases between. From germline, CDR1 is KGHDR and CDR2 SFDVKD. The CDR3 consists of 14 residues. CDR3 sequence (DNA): TGTGCCACCAGTGATTTCCCGACTACCGAGACCCAGTACTTC. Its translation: CATSDFPTTETQYF.

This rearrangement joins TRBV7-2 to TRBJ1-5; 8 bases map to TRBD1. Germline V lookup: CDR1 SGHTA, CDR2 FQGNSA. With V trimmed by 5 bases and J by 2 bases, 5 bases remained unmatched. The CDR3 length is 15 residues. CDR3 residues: CASSDGTGRNQPQHF. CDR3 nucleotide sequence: TGTGCCAGCAGCGATGGGACAGGCCGCAATCAGCCCCAGCATTTT.

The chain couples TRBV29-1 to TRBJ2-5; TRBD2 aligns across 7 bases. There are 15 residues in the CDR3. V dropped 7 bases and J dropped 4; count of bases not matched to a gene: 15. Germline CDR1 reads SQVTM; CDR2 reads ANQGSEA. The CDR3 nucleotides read TGCAGCGCGCCACCCCCCGGGGGGTCAGGAGAGACCCAGTACTTC. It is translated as CSAPPPGGSGETQYF. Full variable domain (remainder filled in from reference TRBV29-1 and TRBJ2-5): SAVISQKPSRDICQRGTSLTIQCQVDSQVTMMFWYRQQPGQSLTLIATANQGSEATYESGFVIDKFPISRPNLTFSTLTVSNMSPEDSSIYLCSAPPPGGSGETQYFGPGTRLLVL.

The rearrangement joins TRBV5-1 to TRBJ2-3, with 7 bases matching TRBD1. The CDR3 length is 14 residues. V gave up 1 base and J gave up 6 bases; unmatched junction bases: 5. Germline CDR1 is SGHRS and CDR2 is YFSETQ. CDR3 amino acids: CASSLRTGGDTQYF. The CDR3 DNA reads TGCGCCAGCAGCTTGAGGACAGGTGGGGATACGCAGTATTTT.

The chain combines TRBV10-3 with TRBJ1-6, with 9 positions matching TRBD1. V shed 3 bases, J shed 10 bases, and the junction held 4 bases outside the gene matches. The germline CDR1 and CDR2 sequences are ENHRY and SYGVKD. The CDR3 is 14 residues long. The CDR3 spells CAISDGTGNSPLHF. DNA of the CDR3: TGTGCCATCAGTGACGGGACAGGGAACTCACCCCTCCACTTT.

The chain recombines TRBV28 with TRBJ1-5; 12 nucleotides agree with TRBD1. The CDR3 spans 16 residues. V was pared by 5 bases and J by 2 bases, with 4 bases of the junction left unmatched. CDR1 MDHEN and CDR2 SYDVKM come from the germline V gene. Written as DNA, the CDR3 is TGTGCCAGCAGTGCCGGGACAGGGGGCGGCAATCAGCCCCAGCATTTT. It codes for CASSAGTGGGNQPQHF.

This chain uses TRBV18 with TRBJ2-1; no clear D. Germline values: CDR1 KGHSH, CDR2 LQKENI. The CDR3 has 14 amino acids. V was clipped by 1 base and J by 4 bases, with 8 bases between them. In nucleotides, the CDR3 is TGTGCCAGCTCACCACGCCTACTTTACAATGAGCAGTTCTTC. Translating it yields CASSPRLLYNEQFF. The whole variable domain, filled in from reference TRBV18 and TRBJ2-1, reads NAGVMQNPRHLVRRRGQEARLRCSPMKGHSHVYWYRQLPEEGLKFMVYLQKENIIDESGMPKERFSAEFPKEGPSILRIQQVVRGDSAAYFCASSPRLLYNEQFFGPGTRLTVL.

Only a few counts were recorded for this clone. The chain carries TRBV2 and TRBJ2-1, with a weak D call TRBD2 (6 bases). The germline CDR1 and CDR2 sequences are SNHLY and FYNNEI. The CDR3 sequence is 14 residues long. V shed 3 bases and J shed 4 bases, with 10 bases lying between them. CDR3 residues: CASSEGGQYNEQFF. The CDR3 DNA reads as TGTGCCAGCAGTGAGGGGGGTCAGTACAATGAGCAGTTCTTC.

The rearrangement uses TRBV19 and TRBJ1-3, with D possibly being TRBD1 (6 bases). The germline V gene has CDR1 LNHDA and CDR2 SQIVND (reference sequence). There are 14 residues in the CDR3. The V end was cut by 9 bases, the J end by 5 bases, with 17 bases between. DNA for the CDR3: TGTGCCAGCAGAGGGGGGGGCAGAAGAAACACCATATATTTT. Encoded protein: CASRGGGRRNTIYF.

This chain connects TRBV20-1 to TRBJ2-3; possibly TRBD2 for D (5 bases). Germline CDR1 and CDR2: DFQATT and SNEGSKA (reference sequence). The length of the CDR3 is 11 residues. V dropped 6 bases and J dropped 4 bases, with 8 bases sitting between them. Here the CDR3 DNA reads TGCAGTGCAGGGCGGGCAGATACGCAGTATTTT. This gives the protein CSAGRADTQYF.

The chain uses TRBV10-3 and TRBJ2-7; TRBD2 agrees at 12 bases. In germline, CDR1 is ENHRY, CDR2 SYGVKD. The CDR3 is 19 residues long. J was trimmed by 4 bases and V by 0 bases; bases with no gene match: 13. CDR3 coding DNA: TGTGCCATCAGTGAGTCTAAGACTAGCGGGAGTTTCGGCGGGTACGAGCAGTACTTC. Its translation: CAISESKTSGSFGGYEQYF.

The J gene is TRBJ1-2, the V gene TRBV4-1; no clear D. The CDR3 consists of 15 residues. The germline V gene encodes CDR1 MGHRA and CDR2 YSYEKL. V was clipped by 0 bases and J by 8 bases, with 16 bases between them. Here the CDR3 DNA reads TGCGCCAGCAGCCAAGATTCCGGGGTCCGGATAGGCTACACCTTC. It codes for CASSQDSGVRIGYTF.

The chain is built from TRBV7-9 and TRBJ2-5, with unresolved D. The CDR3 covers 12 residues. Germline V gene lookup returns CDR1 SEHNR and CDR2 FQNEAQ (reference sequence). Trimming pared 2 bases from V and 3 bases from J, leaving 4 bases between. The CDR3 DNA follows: TGTGCCAGCAGCTTAACAGAAGAGACCCAGTACTTC. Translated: CASSLTEETQYF. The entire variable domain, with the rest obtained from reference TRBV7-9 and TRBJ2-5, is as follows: DTGVSQNPRHKITKRGQNVTFRCDPISEHNRLYWYRQTLGQGPEFLTYFQNEAQLEKSRLLSDRFSAERPKGSFSTLEIQRTEQGDSAMYLCASSLTEETQYFGPGTRLLVL.